This T cell receptor beta chain derives from a study of T cells expressing NK-cell markers. On the study more broadly: Underlying the TCR beta repertoires were sorted CD3+CD56+NKG2C+, CD3+CD56+NKG2C- and CD3+CD56-NKG2C+ T cells. Eight donors were sequenced, of whom seven were HCMV-seropositive, while the remaining one was HCMV-seronegative. Findings and caveats of the study: About six donors showed dominant NKG2C+ clonotypes comprising about 1.0-7.5% of their CD8+ T cells.

The germline CDR1 and CDR2 sequences are GTSNPN and SVGIG (reference sequence). The CDR3 has 15 residues. A remark on this clonotype: Its target is not known.

The TCR beta cDNA came from 5'RACE template switching with UMIs. TCRdb re-called the 5' RACE reads; one entry per CDR3 protein, DNA not given. This sample's table reports about 260,000 distinct CDR3 sequences. The material sequenced was blood T cells: a sorted CD56 or NKG2C T cell subset, CD4+ or CD8+ T cells, or bulk PBMC T cells (not recorded which). This chain links TRBV30 with TRBJ2-1; TCRdb's assignment of TRBD2 cannot be checked, as there is no DNA. The sequence came from a man younger than 35 in good health. CDR3 loop: CAWGGPSGNYNEQFF.